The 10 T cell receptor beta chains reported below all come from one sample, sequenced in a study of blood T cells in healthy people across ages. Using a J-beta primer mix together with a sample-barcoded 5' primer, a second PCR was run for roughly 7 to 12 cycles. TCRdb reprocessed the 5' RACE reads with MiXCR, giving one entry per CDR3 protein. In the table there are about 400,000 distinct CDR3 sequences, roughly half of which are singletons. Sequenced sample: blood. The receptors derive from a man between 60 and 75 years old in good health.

CDR3 nucleotides: TGCAGTGCTAGAGCGGGAGGGGGGGTGTTCGATGAGCAGTTCTTC. Protein: CSARAGGGVFDEQFF. The V call is TRBV20-1, the J call TRBJ2-1; 8 bases align to TRBD2. CDR1 and CDR2 (germline): DFQATT, SNEGSKA (reference sequence). The CDR3 covers 15 residues. V shed 1 base and J 8 bases; nucleotides not matched to a gene: 10.

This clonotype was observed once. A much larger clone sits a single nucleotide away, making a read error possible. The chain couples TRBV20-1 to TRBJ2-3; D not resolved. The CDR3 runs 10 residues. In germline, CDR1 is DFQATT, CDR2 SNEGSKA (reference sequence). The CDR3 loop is CRAPQDTQYF. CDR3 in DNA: TGCAGGGCTCCACAGGATACGCAGTATTTT.

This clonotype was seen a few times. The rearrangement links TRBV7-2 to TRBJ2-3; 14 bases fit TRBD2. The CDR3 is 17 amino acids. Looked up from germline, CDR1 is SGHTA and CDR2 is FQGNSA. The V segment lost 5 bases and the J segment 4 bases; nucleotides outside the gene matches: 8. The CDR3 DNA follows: TGTGCCAGCAGCCAACAGGGACTAGCGGGGGTCCCAGATACGCAGTATTTT. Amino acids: CASSQQGLAGVPDTQYF.

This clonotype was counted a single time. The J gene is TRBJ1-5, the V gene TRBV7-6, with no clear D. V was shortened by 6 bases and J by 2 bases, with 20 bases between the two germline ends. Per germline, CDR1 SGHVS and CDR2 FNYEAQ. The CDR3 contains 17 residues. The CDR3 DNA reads TGTGCCAGCAGGATCGTGGGAGGGCAAAGCGGCAATCAGCCCCAGCATTTT. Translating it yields CASRIVGGQSGNQPQHF.

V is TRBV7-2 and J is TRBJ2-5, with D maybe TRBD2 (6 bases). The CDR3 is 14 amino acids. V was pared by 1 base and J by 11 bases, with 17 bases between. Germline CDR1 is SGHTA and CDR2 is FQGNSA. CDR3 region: CASSLDWARGTQYF. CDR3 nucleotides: TGTGCCAGCAGCTTAGACTGGGCTCGGGGGACTCAGTACTTC.

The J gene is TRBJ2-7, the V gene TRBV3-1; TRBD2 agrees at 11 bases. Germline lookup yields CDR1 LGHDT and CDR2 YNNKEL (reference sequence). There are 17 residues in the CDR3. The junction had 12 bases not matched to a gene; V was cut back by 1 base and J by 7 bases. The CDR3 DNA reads TGTGCCAGCAGCCAAGCAAACTTAATAGCGGGAGGGCGTGAGCAGTACTTC. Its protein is CASSQANLIAGGREQYF.

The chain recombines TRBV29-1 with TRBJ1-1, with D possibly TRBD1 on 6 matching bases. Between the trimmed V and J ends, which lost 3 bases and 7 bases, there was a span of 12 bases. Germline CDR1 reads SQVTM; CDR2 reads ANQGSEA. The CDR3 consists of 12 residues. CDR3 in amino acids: CSVDQTGDEAFF. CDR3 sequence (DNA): TGCAGCGTTGATCAGACAGGAGATGAAGCTTTCTTT.

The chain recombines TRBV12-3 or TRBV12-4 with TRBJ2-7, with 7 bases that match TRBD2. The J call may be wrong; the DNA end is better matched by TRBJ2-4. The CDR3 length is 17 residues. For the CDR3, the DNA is TGTGCCAGCAGTTCGGCGCTAGCGGAGCCATCAAAAAACATTCAGTACTTC. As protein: CASSSALAEPSKNIQYF.

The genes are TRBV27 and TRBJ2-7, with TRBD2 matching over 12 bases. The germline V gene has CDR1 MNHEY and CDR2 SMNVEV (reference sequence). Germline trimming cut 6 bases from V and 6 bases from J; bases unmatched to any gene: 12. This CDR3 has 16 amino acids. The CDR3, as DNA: TGTGCCAGCAGCCTGAACGGACTAGCGGGATTTCTCGAGCAGTACTTC. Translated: CASSLNGLAGFLEQYF.

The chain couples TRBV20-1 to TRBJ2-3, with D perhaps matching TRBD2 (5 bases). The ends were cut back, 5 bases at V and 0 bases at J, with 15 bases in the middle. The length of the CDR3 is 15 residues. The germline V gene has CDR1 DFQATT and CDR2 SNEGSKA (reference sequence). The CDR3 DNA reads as TGCAGTGCTGGAATAGCGACTACTAGCACAGATACGCAGTATTTT. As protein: CSAGIATTSTDTQYF.